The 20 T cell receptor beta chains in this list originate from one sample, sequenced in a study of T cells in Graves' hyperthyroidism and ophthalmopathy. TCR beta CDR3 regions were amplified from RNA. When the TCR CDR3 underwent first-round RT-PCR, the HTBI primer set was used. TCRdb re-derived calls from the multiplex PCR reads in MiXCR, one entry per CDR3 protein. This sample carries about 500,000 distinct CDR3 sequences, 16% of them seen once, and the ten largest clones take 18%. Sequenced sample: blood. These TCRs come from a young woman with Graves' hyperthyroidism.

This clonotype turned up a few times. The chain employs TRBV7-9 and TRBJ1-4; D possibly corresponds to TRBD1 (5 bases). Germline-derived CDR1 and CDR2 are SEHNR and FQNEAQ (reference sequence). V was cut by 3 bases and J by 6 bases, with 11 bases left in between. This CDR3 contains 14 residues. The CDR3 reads CASSFRDDDEKLFF. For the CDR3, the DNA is TGTGCCAGCAGCTTTAGGGACGATGATGAAAAACTGTTTTTT.

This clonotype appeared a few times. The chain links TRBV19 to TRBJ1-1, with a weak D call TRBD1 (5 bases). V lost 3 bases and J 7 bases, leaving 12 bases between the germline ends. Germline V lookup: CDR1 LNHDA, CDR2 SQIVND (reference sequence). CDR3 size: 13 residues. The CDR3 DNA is TGTGCCAGTAGTATTTCCAGGGTGGGTGAAGCTTTCTTT. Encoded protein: CASSISRVGEAFF.

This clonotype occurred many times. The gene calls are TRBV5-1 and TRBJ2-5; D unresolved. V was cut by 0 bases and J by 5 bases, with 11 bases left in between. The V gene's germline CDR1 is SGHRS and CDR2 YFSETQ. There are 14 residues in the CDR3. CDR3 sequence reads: CASSLGTFMETQYF. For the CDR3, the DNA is TGCGCCAGCAGCTTGGGAACGTTTATGGAGACCCAGTACTTC.

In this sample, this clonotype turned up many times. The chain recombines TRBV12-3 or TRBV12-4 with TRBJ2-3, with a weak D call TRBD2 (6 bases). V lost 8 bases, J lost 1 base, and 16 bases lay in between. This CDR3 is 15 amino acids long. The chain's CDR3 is CASGIPGLRTDTQYF. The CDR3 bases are TGTGCCAGCGGCATTCCGGGACTCCGCACAGATACGCAGTATTTT.

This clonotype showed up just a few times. CDR3 amino acids: CASSLRLRDSEGNYGYTF. DNA for the CDR3: TGTGCCAGCAGCTTGAGGCTCCGGGACAGTGAGGGAAACTATGGCTACACCTTC. This chain joins TRBV7-9 and TRBJ1-2; 7 nucleotides agree with TRBD1. The CDR3 runs 18 residues. CDR1 and CDR2 from the germline V gene are SEHNR and FQNEAQ (reference sequence). V shed 3 bases, J shed 2 bases, and the junction held 15 bases outside the gene matches.

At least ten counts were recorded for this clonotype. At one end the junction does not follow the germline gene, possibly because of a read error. CDR3 sequence reads: CATSKRRGPTEAFF. The CDR3, as DNA: TGTGCCACTAGCAAGAGGAGGGGACCCACTGAAGCTTTCTTT. V usage is TRBV15 and J usage is TRBJ1-1; possible D gene TRBD1, 5 bases. The CDR3 runs 14 residues. The germline V gene encodes CDR1 LNHNV and CDR2 YYDKDF (reference sequence).

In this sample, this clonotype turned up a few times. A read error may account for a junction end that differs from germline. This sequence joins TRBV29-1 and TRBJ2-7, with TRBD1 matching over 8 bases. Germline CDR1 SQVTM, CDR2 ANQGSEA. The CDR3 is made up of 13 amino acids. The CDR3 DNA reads TGCAGCGTCGAAGGACAGGGACCCTACGAGCAGTACTTC. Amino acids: CSVEGQGPYEQYF.

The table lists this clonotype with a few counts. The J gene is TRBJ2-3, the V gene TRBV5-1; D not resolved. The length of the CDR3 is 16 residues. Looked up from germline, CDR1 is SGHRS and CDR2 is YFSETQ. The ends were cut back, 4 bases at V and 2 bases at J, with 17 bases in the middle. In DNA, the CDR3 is TGCGCCAGCAGCCCCTCTGGTGGGGTAAACACAGATACGCAGTATTTT. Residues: CASSPSGGVNTDTQYF. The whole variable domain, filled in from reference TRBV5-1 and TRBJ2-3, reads KAGVTQTPRYLIKTRGQQVTLSCSPISGHRSVSWYQQTPGQGLQFLFEYFSETQRNKGNFPGRFSGRQFSNSRSEMNVSTLELGDSALYLCASSPSGGVNTDTQYFGPGTRLTVL.

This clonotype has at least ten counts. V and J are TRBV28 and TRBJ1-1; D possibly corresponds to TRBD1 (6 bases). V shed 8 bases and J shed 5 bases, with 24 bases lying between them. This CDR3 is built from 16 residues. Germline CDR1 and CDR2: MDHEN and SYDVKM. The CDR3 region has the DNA TGTGCCAGCGAATCTGCTCAAGGGGGGCATTGGACTGAAGCTTTCTTT. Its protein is CASESAQGGHWTEAFF.

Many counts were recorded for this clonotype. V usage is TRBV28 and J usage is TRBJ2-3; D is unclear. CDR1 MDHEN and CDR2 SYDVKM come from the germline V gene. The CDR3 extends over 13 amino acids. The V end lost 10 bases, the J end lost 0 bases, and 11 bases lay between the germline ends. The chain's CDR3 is CATLGGSTDTQYF. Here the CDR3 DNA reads TGTGCCACCCTGGGCGGCAGCACAGATACGCAGTATTTT.

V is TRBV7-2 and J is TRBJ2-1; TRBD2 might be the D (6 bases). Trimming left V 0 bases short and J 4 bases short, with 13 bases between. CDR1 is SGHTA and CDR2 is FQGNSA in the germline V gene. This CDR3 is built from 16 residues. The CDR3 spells CASSLAPGRKYNEQFF. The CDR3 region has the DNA TGTGCCAGCAGCTTAGCGCCAGGGAGGAAATACAATGAGCAGTTCTTC.

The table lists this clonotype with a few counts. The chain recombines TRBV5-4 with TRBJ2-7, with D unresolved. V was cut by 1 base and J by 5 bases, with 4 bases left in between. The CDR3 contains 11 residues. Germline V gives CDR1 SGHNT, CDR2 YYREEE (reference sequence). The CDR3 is CASSLWNEQYF. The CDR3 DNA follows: TGTGCCAGCAGCTTGTGGAACGAGCAGTACTTC. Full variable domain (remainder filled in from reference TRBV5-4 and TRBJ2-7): ETGVTQSPTHLIKTRGQQVTLRCSSQSGHNTVSWYQQALGQGPQFIFQYYREEENGRGNFPPRFSGLQFPNYSSELNVNALELDDSALYLCASSLWNEQYFGPGTRLTVT.

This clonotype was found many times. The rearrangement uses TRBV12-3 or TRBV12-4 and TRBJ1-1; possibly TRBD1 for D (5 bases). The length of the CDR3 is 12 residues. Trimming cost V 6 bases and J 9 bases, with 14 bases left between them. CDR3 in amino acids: CASSRRGEKAFF. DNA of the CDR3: TGTGCCAGCAGCCGTCGGGGGGAAAAAGCTTTCTTT.

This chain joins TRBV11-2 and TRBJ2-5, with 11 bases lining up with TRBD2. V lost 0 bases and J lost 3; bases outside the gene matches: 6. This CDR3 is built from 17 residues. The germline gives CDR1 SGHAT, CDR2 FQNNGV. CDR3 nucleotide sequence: TGTGCCAGCAGCTTAGATCTAACTAGCGGGGGAGAAGAGACCCAGTACTTC. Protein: CASSLDLTSGGEETQYF.

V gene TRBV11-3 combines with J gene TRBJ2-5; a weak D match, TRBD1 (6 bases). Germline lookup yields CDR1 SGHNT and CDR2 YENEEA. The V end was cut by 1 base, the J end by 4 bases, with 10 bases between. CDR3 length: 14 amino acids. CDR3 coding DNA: TGTGCCAGCAGCTTAGGCAGGGGTGGAGAGACCCAGTACTTC. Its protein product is CASSLGRGGETQYF.

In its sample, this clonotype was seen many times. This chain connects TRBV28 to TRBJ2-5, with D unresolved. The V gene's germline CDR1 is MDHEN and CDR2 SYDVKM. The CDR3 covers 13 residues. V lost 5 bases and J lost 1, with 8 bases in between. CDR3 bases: TGTGCCAGCAGTCGGTCAGTCCAAGAGACCCAGTACTTC. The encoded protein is CASSRSVQETQYF.

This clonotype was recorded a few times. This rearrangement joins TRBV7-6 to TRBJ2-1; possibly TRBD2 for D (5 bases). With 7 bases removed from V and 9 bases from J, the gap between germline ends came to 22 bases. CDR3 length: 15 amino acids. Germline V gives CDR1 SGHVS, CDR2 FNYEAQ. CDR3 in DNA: TGTGCCAGCACCCGTTCGCGGGCCCCGGGTAGTGAGCAGTTCTTC. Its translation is CASTRSRAPGSEQFF. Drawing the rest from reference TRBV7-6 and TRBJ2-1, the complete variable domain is GAGVSQSPRYKVTKRGQDVALRCDPISGHVSLYWYRQALGQGPEFLTYFNYEAQQDKSGLPNDRFSAERPEGSISTLTIQRTEQRDSAMYRCASTRSRAPGSEQFFGPGTRLTVL.

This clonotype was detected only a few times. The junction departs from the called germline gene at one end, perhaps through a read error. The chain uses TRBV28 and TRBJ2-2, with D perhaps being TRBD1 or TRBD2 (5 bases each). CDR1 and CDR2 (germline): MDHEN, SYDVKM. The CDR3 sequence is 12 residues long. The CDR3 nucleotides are TGTGCCAGCACTCGGGGCCCCGGGGAGCCGTTTTTT. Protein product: CASTRGPGEPFF.

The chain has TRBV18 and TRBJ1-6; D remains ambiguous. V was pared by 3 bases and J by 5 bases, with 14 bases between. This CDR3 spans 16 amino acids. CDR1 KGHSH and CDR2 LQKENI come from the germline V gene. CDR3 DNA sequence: TGTGCCAGCTCACCCTCCGGGAGCGTTAATAATTCACCCCTCCACTTT. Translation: CASSPSGSVNNSPLHF.

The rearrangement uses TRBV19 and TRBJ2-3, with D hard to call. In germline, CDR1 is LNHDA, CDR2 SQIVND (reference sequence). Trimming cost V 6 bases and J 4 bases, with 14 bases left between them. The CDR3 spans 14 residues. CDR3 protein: CASRRVDVSDTQYF. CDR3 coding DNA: TGTGCCAGTAGACGGGTAGATGTTTCAGATACGCAGTATTTT.